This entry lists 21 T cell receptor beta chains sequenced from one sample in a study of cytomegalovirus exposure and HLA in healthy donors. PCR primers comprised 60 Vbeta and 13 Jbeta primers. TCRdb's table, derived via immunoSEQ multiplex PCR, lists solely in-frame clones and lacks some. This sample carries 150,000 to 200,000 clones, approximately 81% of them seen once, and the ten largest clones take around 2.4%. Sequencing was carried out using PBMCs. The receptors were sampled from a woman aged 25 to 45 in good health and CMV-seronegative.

CDR3 amino acids: CASSLTGEGSEKLFF. The CDR3 nucleotides read TGTGCCAGCAGCTTAACCGGGGAGGGGAGTGAAAAACTGTTTTTT. The chain recombines TRBV7-2 with TRBJ1-4, with a possible D match to TRBD1 (5 bases). The germline CDR1 and CDR2 sequences are SGHTA and FQGNSA. Trimming took 2 bases from V and 7 from J, leaving 14 bases between them. The CDR3 covers 15 residues. The full variable domain, in which reference TRBV7-2 and TRBJ1-4 provide the parts outside the CDR3, is GAGVSQSPSNKVTEKGKDVELRCDPISGHTALYWYRQSLGQGLEFLIYFQGNSAPDKSGLPSDRFSAERTGGSVSTLTIQRTQQEDSAVYLCASSLTGEGSEKLFFGSGTQLSVL.

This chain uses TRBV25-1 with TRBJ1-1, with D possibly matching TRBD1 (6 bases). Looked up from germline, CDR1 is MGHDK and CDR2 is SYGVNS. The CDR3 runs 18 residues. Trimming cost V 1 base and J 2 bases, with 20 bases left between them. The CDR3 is CASSELSYGGPVNTEAFF. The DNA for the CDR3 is TGTGCCAGCAGTGAATTAAGCTATGGGGGCCCGGTTAACACTGAAGCTTTCTTT.

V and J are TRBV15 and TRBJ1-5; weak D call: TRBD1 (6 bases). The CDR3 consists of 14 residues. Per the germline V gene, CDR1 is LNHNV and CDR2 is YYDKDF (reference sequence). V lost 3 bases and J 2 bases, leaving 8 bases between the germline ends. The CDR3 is CATSRAGGNQPQHF. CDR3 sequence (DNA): TGTGCCACCAGCAGGGCAGGGGGCAATCAGCCCCAGCATTTT. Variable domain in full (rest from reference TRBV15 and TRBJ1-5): DAMVIQNPRYQVTQFGKPVTLSCSQTLNHNVMYWYQQKSSQAPKLLFHYYDKDFNNEADTPDNFQSRRPNTSFCFLDIRSPGLGDTAMYLCATSRAGGNQPQHFGDGTRLSIL.

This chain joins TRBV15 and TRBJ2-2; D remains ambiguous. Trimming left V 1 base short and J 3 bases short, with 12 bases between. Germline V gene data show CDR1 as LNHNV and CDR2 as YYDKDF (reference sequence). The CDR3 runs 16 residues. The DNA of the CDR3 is TGTGCCACCAGCAGAGCGAAGTCATACTACACCGGGGAGCTGTTTTTT. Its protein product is CATSRAKSYYTGELFF.

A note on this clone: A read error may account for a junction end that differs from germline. CDR3 coding DNA: TGTGCCAGCAGTTACTCTACAGGCTCTGGGGCCAACGGCCTGACTTTC. This codes for CASSYSTGSGANGLTF. V gene TRBV6-5 combines with J gene TRBJ2-6; D perhaps matches TRBD1 (5 bases). CDR3 length: 16 residues. The germline V gene encodes CDR1 MNHEY and CDR2 SVGAGI.

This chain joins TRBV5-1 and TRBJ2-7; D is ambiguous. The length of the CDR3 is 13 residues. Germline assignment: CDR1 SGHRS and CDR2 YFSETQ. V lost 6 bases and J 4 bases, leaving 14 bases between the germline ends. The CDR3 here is CASKEYEEYEQYF. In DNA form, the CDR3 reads TGCGCCAGCAAGGAATACGAGGAGTACGAGCAGTACTTC.

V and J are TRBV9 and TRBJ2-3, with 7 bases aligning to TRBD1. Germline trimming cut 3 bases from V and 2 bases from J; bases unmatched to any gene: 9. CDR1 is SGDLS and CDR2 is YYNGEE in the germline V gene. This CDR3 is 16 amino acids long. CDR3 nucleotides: TGTGCCAGCAGCGAGGGGCAGGGGGTCCCCACAGATACGCAGTATTTT. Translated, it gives CASSEGQGVPTDTQYF.

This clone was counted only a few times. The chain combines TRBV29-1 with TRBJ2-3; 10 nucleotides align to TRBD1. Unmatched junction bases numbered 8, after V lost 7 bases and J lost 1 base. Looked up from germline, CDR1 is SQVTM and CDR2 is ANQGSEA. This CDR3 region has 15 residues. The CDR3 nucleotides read TGCAGCGGCGGCCGGGGGACAGGGGGCACAGATACGCAGTATTTT. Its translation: CSGGRGTGGTDTQYF.

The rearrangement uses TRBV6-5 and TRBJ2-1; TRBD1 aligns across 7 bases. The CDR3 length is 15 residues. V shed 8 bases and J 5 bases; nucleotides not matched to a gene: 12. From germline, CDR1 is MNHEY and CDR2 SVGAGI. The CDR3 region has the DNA TGTGCCAGCTCAGGGGAAGAAACAGGGGACAATGAGCAGTTCTTC. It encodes CASSGEETGDNEQFF.

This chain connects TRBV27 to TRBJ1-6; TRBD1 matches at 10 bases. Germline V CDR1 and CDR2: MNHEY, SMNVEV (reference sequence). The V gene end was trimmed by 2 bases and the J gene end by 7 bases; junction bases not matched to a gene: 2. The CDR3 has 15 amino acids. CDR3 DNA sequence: TGTGCCAGCAGTTTAGTGGACAGGGGGAATTCACCCCTCCACTTT. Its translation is CASSLVDRGNSPLHF.

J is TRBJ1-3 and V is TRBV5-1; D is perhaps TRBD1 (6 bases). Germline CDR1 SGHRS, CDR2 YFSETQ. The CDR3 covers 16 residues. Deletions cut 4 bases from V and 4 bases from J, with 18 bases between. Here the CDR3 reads CASSPIGGREGNTIYF. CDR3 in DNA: TGCGCCAGCAGCCCTATCGGGGGGCGAGAAGGAAACACCATATATTTT.

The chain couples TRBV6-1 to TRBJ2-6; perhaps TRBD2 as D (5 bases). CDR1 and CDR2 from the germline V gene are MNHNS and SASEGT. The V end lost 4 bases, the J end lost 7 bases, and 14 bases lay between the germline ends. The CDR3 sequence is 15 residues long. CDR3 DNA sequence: TGTGCCAGCAGTGCCATTCTTACGGGAGCCAACGTCCTGACTTTC. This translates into CASSAILTGANVLTF.

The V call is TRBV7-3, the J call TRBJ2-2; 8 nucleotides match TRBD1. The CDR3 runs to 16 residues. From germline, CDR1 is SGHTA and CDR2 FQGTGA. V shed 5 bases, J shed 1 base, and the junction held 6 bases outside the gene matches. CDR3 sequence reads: CASSAPGTGNTGELFF. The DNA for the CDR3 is TGTGCCAGCAGCGCGCCCGGGACAGGGAACACCGGGGAGCTGTTTTTT.

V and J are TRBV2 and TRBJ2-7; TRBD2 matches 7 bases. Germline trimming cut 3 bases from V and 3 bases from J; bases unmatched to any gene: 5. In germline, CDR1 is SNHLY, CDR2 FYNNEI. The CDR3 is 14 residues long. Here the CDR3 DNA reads TGTGCCAGCAGTGACGTAGCGGGCCTCTACGAGCAGTACTTC. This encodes CASSDVAGLYEQYF.

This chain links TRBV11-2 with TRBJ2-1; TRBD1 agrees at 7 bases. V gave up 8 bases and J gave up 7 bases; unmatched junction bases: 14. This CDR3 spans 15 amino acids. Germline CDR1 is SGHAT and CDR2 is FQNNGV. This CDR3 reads CASGDLAGGKNEQFF. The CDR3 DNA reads TGTGCCAGCGGGGATCTGGCAGGGGGTAAAAATGAGCAGTTCTTC. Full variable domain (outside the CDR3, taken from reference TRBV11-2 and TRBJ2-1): EAGVAQSPRYKIIEKRQSVAFWCNPISGHATLYWYQQILGQGPKLLIQFQNNGVVDDSQLPKDRFSAERLKGVDSTLKIQPAKLEDSAVYLCASGDLAGGKNEQFFGPGTRLTVL.

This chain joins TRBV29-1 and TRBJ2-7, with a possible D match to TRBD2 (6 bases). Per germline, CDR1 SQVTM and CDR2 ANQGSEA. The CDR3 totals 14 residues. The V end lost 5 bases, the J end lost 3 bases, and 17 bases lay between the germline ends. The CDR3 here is CSVFDGSNLYEQYF. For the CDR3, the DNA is TGCAGCGTTTTTGACGGGAGTAATCTCTACGAGCAGTACTTC.

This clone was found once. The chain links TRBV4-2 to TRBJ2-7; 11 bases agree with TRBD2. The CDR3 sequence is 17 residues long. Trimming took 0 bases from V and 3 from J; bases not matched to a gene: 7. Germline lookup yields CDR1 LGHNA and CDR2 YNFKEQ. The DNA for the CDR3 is TGTGCCAGCAGCCAAGAGGGACTAGCGGAACAACGCTACGAGCAGTACTTC. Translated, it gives CASSQEGLAEQRYEQYF.

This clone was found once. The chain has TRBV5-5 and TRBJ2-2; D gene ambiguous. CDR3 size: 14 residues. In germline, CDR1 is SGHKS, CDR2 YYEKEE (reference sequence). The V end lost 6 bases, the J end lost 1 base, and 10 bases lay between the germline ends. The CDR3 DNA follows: TGTGCCAGCATCCATCCGGTGAACACCGGGGAGCTGTTTTTT. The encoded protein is CASIHPVNTGELFF. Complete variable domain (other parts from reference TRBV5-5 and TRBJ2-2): DAGVTQSPTHLIKTRGQQVTLRCSPISGHKSVSWYQQVLGQGPQFIFQYYEKEERGRGNFPDRFSARQFPNYSSELNVNALLLGDSALYLCASIHPVNTGELFFGEGSRLTVL.

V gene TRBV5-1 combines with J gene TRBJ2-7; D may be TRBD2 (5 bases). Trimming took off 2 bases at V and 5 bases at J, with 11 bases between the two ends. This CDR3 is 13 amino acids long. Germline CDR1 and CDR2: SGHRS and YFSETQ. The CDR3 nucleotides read TGCGCCAGCAGCTTCGACCTCGGGGACGAGCAGTACTTC. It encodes CASSFDLGDEQYF.

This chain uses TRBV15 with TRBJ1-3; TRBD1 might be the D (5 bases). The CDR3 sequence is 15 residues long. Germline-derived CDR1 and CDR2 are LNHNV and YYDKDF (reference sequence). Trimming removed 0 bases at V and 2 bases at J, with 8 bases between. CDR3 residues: CATSRDRATGNTIYF. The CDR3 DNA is TGTGCCACCAGCAGAGACAGGGCTACTGGAAACACCATATATTTT.

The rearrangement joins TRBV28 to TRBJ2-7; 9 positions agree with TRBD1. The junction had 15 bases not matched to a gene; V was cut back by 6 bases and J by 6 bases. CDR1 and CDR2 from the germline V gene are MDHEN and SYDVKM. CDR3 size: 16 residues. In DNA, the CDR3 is TGTGCCAGCAGCACCTCCGGGACAGGGTTGTTGGGCGAGCAGTACTTC. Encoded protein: CASSTSGTGLLGEQYF.